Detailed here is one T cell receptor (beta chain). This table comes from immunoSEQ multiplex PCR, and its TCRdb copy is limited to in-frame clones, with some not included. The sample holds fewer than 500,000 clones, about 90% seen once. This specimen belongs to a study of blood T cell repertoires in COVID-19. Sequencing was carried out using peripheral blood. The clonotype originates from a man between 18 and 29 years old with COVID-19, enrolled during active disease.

CDR3 sequence (DNA): TGTGCCAGCACGGAGGATTCCTACAATGAGCAGTTCTTC. Residues: CASTEDSYNEQFF. V usage is TRBV6-5 and J usage is TRBJ2-1; TRBD2 might be the D (5 bases). Trimming took 7 bases from V and 1 from J, leaving 8 bases between them. Per germline, CDR1 MNHEY and CDR2 SVGAGI. The CDR3 is 13 residues long.